Below, 15 T cell receptor beta chains from the same sample are listed, as sequenced in a study of low-dose radiotherapy and immunotherapy resistance in tumors. Time point defined: after trial treatment. Noted treatment: LDRT plus nivolumab, ipilimumab, low-dose cyclophosphamide and aspirin (RACIN trial). First-strand cDNA relied on TRAV- and TRBV-specific primers spanning alpha and beta chains. A roughly 19-cycle PCR with a constant-region primer and V-primer adapter amplified TCRs. One entry per CDR3 protein results from TCRdb running MiXCR on the reads. The repertoire consists of approximately 100,000 distinct CDR3 sequences, with more than 20% occurring once and the leading ten covering over 4%. Sample: PBMCs, taken after low-dose radiotherapy plus immunotherapy. The receptors stem from a male donor with prostate cancer.

This clonotype was detected many times. The rearrangement uses TRBV28 and TRBJ2-3; possible D gene TRBD1, 6 bases. Trimming cost V 9 bases and J 6 bases, with 13 bases left between them. Germline CDR1 MDHEN, CDR2 SYDVKM. The CDR3 is 12 residues long. CDR3 region: CASQQGFDTQYF. CDR3 bases: TGTGCCAGTCAACAGGGATTTGATACGCAGTATTTT.

This clonotype was seen at least ten times. V gene TRBV3-1 combines with J gene TRBJ1-1; D is undetermined. CDR1 and CDR2 (germline): LGHDT, YNNKEL (reference sequence). The germline V and J ends were trimmed by 4 bases and 6 bases, with 12 bases remaining between them. This CDR3 comprises 13 residues. The DNA for the CDR3 is TGTGCCAGCAGCCTTACGGGCGCTGCTGAAGCTTTCTTT. As protein: CASSLTGAAEAFF. Using reference TRBV3-1 and TRBJ1-1 for the parts outside the CDR3, the full variable domain is DTAVSQTPKYLVTQMGNDKSIKCEQNLGHDTMYWYKQDSKKFLKIMFSYNNKELIINETVPNRFSPKSPDKAHLNLHINSLELGDSAVYFCASSLTGAAEAFFGQGTRLTVV.

This clonotype occurred many times. The chain recombines TRBV20-1 with TRBJ2-5; 10 nucleotides match TRBD2. Germline V lookup: CDR1 DFQATT, CDR2 SNEGSKA (reference sequence). The CDR3 extends over 16 amino acids. Trimming removed 3 bases from V and 5 bases from J; junction bases left unmatched: 12. The CDR3 DNA sequence: TGCAGTGCTAGTTCTCTAGCGGGGGAATATGGTGAGACCCAGTACTTC. Protein product: CSASSLAGEYGETQYF.

This clonotype was seen repeatedly, ten times or more. The chain is built from TRBV25-1 and TRBJ1-5, with D possibly matching TRBD1 (5 bases). Germline V gene sequence: CDR1 MGHDK, CDR2 SYGVNS. This CDR3 has 15 residues. Trimming stripped 4 bases from V and 6 bases from J, with 16 bases between. CDR3 residues: CASSVGSGDGQPQHF. Here the CDR3 DNA reads TGTGCCAGCAGTGTAGGTTCGGGGGATGGTCAGCCCCAGCATTTT.

This clonotype was counted at least ten times. This chain uses TRBV6-1 with TRBJ1-5; no definite D call. CDR3 length equals 12 residues. Trimming cost V 2 bases and J 11 bases, with 10 bases left between them. CDR1 is MNHNS, CDR2 SASEGT, per germline. The CDR3 nucleotides are TGTGCCAGCAGTGAATCAAGGGAGGCCCAGCATTTT. It translates to CASSESREAQHF.

On this clonotype: This sequence is one base from a far larger clone and is likely a read error. The chain employs TRBV7-6 and TRBJ1-6; D gene uncertain. Trimming left V 4 bases short and J 14 bases short, with 15 bases between. The CDR3 spans 13 residues. The germline V gene has CDR1 SGHVS and CDR2 FNYEAQ. The CDR3 bases are TGTGCCAGCAGCTCAGCGTTCAGTATGGCCCTCCACTTT. Its translation is CASSSAFSMALHF.

This clonotype occurred many times. The chain uses TRBV2 and TRBJ1-6; D unresolved. The V end lost 3 bases, the J end lost 7 bases, and 10 bases lay between the germline ends. Per the germline V gene, CDR1 is SNHLY and CDR2 is FYNNEI. CDR3 length: 14 residues. In nucleotides, the CDR3 is TGTGCCAGCAGTGACTACGGAAACAATTCACCCCTCCACTTT. Encoded protein: CASSDYGNNSPLHF.

Points on this clonotype: With a far larger clone one base away, a read error is the likely cause. This chain links TRBV6-6 with TRBJ2-7; 10 bases agree with TRBD1. The CDR3 length is 15 residues. Germline CDR1 MNHNY, CDR2 SVGAGI (reference sequence). This chain's CDR3 is CASNPDRGSSYDQYF. The CDR3 DNA reads TGTGCCAGCAACCCGGACAGGGGGAGCTCCTACGATCAGTACTTC.

This clonotype was seen many times. V is TRBV18 and J is TRBJ2-2, with 12 bases matching TRBD1. The germline V gene encodes CDR1 KGHSH and CDR2 LQKENI. CDR3 length: 19 amino acids. V lost 5 bases and J lost 5; bases outside the gene matches: 15. The CDR3 loop reads CASSSPGQGAQTETGELFF. CDR3 nucleotide sequence: TGTGCCAGCTCAAGTCCGGGACAGGGGGCGCAGACGGAGACCGGGGAGCTGTTTTTT.

Notes on this clonotype: It may be a read error: a sequence one base away is much more abundant. The V call is TRBV7-7, the J call TRBJ2-7; D may be TRBD2 (5 bases). The CDR3 length is 15 residues. CDR1 and CDR2 (germline): SSHAT, FNYEAQ (reference sequence). CDR3 loop: CASSLRRGGYYEQYF. The CDR3 DNA is TGTGCTAGCAGCTTACGGCGCGGAGGATACTACGAGCAGTACTTC.

This clonotype was counted between two and nine times. The chain employs TRBV6-2 or TRBV6-3 and TRBJ1-2; possibly TRBD1 for D (5 bases). The CDR3 sequence is 17 residues long. Germline V gene sequence: CDR1 MNHEY, CDR2 SVGEGT. V lost 8 bases, J lost 0 bases, and 22 bases lay in between. CDR3 sequence reads: CASRDPGDPGSNYGYTF. The CDR3 coding sequence is TGTGCCAGCCGGGACCCCGGGGACCCGGGTTCTAACTATGGCTACACCTTC.

In its sample, this clonotype was seen once. One junction end disagrees with the germline gene, perhaps due to a read error. J is TRBJ2-2 and V is TRBV27; the D gene is possibly TRBD2 (7 bases). CDR1 MNHEY and CDR2 SMNVEV come from the germline V gene (reference sequence). The CDR3 has 14 amino acids. The CDR3 DNA follows: TGTGCCAGCAGTCAGGGGTTCCAAAGCGGGGAGCTGGTTTTT. Translating it yields CASSQGFQSGELVF.

This clonotype was counted at least ten times. The J gene is TRBJ2-2, the V gene TRBV9, with D unclear. Germline-derived CDR1 and CDR2 are SGDLS and YYNGEE. This CDR3 contains 16 residues. V gave up 4 bases and J gave up 6 bases, with 19 bases separating them. The CDR3 coding sequence is TGTGCCAGCAGCCCCCCCGGGCAGGTTCAACCCGGGGAGCTGTTTTTT. Translation: CASSPPGQVQPGELFF.

This clonotype showed up many times. The chain carries TRBV5-6 and TRBJ2-7, with TRBD1 matching 8 bases. V was pared by 4 bases and J by 6 bases, with 6 bases of the junction left unmatched. The CDR3 runs to 13 residues. CDR1 SGHDT and CDR2 YYEEEE come from the germline V gene. The CDR3 DNA reads TGTGCCAGCAGCCCCTGGGACAGGAGCGAGCAGTACTTC. Amino acid sequence: CASSPWDRSEQYF.

There are many counts of this clonotype. The chain recombines TRBV15 with TRBJ2-5; maybe TRBD2 (5 bases). Germline V gene sequence: CDR1 LNHNV, CDR2 YYDKDF (reference sequence). Trimming removed 3 bases from V and 5 bases from J, with 13 bases in between. CDR3 size: 14 residues. This CDR3 reads CATSRRREGETQYF. The CDR3 DNA sequence: TGTGCCACCAGCAGGCGCCGGGAAGGCGAGACCCAGTACTTC.